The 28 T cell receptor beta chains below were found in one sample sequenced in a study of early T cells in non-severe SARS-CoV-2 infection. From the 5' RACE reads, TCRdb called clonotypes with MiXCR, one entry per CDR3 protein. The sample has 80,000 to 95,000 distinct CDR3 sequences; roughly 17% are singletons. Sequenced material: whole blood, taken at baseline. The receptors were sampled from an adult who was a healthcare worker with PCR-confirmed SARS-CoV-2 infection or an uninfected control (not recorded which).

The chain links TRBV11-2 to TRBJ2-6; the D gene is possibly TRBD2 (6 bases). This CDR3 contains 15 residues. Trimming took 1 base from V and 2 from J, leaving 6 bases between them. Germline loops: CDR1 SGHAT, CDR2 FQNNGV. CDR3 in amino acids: CASSLGGAGANVLTF. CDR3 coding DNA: TGTGCCAGCAGCTTAGGCGGGGCTGGGGCCAACGTCCTGACTTTC.

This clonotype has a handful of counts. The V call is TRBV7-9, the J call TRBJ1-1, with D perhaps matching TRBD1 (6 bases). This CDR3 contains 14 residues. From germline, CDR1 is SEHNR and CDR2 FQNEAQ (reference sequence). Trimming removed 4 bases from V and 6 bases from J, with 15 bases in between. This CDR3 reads CASSSPAGVSEAFF. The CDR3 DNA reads TGTGCCAGCAGCTCCCCTGCAGGGGTCTCTGAAGCTTTCTTT.

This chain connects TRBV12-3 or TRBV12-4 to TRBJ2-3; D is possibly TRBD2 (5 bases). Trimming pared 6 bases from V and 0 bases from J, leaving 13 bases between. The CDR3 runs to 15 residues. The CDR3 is CASRTADSSTDTQYF. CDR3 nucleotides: TGTGCCAGCAGAACCGCGGACTCTAGCACAGATACGCAGTATTTT.

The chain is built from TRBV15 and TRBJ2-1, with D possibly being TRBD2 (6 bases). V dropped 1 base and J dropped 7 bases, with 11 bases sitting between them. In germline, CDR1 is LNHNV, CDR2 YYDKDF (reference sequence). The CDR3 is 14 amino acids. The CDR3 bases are TGTGCCACCAGCAGAGGGGGACTCGCGAATGAGCAGTTCTTC. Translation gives CATSRGGLANEQFF.

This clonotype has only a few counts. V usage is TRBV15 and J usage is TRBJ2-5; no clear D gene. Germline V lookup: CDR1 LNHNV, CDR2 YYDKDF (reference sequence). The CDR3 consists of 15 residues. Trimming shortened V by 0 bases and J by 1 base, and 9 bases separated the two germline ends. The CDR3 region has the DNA TGTGCCACCAGCAGAGATGCCAGGAGCCAAGAGACCCAGTACTTC. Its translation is CATSRDARSQETQYF.

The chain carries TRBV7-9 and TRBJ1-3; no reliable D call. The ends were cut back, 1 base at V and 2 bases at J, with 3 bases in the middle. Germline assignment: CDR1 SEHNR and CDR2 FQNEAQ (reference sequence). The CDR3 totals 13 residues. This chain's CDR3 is CASSLGPGNTIYF. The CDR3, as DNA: TGTGCCAGCAGCTTAGGTCCTGGAAACACCATATATTTT.

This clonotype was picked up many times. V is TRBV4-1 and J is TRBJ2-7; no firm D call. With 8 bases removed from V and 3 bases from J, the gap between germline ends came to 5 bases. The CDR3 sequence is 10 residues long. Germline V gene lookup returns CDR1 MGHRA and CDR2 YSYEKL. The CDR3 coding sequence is TGCGCCAGCGGTAACTACGAGCAGTACTTC. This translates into CASGNYEQYF.

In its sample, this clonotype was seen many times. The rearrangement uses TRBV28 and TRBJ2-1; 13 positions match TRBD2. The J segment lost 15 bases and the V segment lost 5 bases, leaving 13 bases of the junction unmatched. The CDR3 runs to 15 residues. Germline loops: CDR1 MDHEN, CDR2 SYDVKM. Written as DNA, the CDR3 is TGTGCCAGCAGTCCCCGACTAGCGGGAGGCCGTCGGCCGTTCTTC. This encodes CASSPRLAGGRRPFF. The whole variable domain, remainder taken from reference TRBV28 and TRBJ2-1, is DVKVTQSSRYLVKRTGEKVFLECVQDMDHENMFWYRQDPGLGLRLIYFSYDVKMKEKGDIPEGYSVSREKKERFSLILESASTNQTSMYLCASSPRLAGGRRPFFGPGTRLTVL.

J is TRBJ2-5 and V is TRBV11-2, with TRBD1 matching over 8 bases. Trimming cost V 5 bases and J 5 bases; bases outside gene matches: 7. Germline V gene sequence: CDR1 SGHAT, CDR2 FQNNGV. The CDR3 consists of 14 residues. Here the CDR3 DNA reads TGTGCCAGCAGCGCGCAGGGGGCCGATGAGACCCAGTACTTC. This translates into CASSAQGADETQYF.

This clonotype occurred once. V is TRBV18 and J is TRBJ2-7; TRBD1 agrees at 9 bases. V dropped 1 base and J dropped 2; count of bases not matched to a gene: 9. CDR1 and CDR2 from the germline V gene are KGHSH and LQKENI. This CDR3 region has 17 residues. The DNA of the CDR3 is TGTGCCAGCTCACCACAAGAGGGACAGGGTACTCCCTACGAGCAGTACTTC. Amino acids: CASSPQEGQGTPYEQYF.

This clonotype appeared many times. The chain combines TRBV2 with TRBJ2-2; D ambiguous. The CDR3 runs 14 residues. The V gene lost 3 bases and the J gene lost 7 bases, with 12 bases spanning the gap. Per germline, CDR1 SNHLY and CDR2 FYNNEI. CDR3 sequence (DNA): TGTGCCAGCAGTGACAGGCGAGATGGCGGGGAGCTGTTTTTT. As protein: CASSDRRDGGELFF. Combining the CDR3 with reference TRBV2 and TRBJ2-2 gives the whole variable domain EPEVTQTPSHQVTQMGQEVILRCVPISNHLYFYWYRQILGQKVEFLVSFYNNEISEKSEIFDDQFSVERPDGSNFTLKIRSTKLEDSAMYFCASSDRRDGGELFFGEGSRLTVL.

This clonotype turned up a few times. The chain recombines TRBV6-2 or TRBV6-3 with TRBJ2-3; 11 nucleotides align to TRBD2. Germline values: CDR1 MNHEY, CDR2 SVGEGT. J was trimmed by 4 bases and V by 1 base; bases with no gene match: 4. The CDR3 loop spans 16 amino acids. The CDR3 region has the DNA TGTGCCAGCAGTTACTACCTAGCGGGAGGTGCAGATACGCAGTATTTT. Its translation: CASSYYLAGGADTQYF.

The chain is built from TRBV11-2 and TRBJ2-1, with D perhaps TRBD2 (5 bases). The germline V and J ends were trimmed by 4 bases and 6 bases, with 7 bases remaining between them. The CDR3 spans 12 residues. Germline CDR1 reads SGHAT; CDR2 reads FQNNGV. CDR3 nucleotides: TGTGCCAGCAGCTCGGGGATCAATGAGCAGTTCTTC. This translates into CASSSGINEQFF.

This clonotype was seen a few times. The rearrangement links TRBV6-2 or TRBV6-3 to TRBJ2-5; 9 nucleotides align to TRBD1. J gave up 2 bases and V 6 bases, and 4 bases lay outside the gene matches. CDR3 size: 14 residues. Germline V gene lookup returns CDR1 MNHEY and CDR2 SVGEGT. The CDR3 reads CASRDRGRQETQYF. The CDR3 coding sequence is TGTGCCAGCAGGGACAGGGGCCGTCAAGAGACCCAGTACTTC.

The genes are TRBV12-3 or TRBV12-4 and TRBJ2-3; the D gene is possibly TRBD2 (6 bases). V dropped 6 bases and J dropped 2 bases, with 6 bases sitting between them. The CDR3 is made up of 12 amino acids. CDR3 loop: CASRDYTDTQYF. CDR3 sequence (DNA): TGTGCCAGCAGGGACTACACAGATACGCAGTATTTT.

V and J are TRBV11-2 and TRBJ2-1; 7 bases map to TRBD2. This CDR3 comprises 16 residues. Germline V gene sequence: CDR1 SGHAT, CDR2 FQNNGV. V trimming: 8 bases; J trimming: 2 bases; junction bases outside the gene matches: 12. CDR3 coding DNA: TGTGCCAGCGGGATACGGACTAGTGCACCCTACAATGAGCAGTTCTTC. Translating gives CASGIRTSAPYNEQFF.

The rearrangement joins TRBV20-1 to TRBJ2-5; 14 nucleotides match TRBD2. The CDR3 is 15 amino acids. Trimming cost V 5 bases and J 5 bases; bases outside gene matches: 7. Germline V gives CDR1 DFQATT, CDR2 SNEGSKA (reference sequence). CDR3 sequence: CSAAGLAGVRETQYF. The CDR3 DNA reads TGCAGTGCTGCGGGACTAGCGGGAGTTAGGGAGACCCAGTACTTC.

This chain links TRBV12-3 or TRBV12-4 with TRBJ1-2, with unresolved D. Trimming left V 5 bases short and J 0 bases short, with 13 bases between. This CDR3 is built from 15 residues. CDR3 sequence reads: CASSRFQLANYGYTF. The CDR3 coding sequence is TGTGCCAGCAGTCGCTTCCAACTAGCTAACTATGGCTACACCTTC.

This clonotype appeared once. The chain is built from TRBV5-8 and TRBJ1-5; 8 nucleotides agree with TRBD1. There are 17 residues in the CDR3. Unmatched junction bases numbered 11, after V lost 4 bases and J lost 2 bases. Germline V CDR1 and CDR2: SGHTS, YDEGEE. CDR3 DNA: TGTGCCAGCAGCGCCTGGACAGGGAATCAGGGCAATCAGCCCCAGCATTTT. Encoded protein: CASSAWTGNQGNQPQHF.

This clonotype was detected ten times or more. This CDR3 reads CASSSLQVLHYGYTF. The CDR3 nucleotides are TGTGCCAGCAGCTCACTCCAGGTCCTGCACTATGGCTACACCTTC. The rearrangement uses TRBV11-2 and TRBJ1-2; D is ambiguous. Trimming left V 4 bases short and J 3 bases short, with 15 bases between. The V gene's germline CDR1 is SGHAT and CDR2 FQNNGV. There are 15 residues in the CDR3.

The CDR3 sequence: CASSESREETQYF. The CDR3 nucleotides are TGCGCCAGCAGTGAGTCTCGGGAAGAGACCCAGTACTTC. V gene TRBV10-2 combines with J gene TRBJ2-5; D remains unclear. The length of the CDR3 is 13 residues. Trimming took off 0 bases at V and 3 bases at J, with 5 bases between the two ends. Per germline, CDR1 WSHSY and CDR2 SAAADI.

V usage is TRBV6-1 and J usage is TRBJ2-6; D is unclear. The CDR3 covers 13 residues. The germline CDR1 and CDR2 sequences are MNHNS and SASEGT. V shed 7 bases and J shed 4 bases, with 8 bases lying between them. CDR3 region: CASMSAGANVLTF. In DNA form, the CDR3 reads TGTGCCAGCATGAGTGCCGGGGCCAACGTCCTGACTTTC.

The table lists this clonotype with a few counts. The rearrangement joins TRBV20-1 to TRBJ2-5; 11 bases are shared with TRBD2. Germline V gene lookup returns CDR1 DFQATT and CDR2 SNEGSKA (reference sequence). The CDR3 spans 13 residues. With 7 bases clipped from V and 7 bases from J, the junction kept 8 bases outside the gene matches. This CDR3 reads CSGADSGRGTQYF. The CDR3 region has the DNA TGCAGTGGGGCAGATAGCGGGAGGGGGACCCAGTACTTC.

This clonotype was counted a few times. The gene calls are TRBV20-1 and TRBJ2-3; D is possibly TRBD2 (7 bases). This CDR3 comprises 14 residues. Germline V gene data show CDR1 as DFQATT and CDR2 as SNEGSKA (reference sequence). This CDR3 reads CSIPGGAGRDTQYF. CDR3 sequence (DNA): TGCAGCATTCCGGGGGGCGCCGGCAGGGATACGCAGTATTTT.

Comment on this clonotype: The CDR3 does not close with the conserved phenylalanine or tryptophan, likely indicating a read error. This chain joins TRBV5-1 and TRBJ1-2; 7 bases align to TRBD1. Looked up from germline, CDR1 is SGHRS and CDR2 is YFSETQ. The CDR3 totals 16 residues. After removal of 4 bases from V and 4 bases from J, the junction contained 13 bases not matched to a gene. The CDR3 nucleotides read TGCGCCAGCAGCGTGGGGACAGATCGTCGAGGCTATGGCTACACCTTA. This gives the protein CASSVGTDRRGYGYTL.

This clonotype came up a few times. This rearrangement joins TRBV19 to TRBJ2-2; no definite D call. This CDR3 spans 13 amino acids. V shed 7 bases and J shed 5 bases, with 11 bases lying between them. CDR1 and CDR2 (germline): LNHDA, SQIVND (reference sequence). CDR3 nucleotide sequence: TGTGCCAGTAATATTGGGGAAACCGGGGAGCTGTTTTTT. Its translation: CASNIGETGELFF.

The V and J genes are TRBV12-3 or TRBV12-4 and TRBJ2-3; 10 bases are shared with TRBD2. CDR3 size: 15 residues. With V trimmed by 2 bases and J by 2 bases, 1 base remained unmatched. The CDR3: CASSLTSGVTDTQYF. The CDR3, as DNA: TGTGCCAGCAGTTTAACTAGCGGGGTCACAGATACGCAGTATTTT.

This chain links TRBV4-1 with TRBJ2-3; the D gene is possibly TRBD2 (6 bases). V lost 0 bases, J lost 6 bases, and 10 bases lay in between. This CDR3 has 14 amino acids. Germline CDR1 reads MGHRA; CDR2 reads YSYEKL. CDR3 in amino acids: CASSQELEGDTQYF. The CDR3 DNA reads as TGCGCCAGCAGCCAAGAGTTGGAGGGCGATACGCAGTATTTT.